The source of this T cell receptor beta chain is a study of control samples from healthy donors and cancer patients. The table came from immunoSEQ multiplex PCR; TCRdb's copy has only in-frame clones and leaves some out. The sample lists around 97,000 clones; around 88% were seen once. This CDR3 comprises 13 residues. CDR1 and CDR2 (germline): SQVTM, ANQGSEA. The V end was cut by 5 bases, the J end by 1 base, with 11 bases between. This clonotype was obtained from a man aged 60-69 years with lung cancer. Sequenced material: PBMCs. The genes are TRBV29-1 and TRBJ2-5; D is ambiguous. The CDR3 loop is CSVLPRPQETQYF. Written as DNA, the CDR3 is TGCAGCGTTCTTCCCAGGCCCCAAGAGACCCAGTACTTC.